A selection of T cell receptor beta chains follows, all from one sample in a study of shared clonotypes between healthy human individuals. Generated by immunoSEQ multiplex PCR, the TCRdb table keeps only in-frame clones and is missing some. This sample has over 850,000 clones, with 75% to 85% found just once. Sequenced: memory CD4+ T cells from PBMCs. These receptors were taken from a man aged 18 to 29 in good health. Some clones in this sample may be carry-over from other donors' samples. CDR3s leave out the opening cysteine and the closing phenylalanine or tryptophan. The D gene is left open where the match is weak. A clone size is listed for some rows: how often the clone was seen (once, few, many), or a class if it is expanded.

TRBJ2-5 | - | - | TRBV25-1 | AIPLTQY
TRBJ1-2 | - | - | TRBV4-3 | ASSQDQGFVGYT
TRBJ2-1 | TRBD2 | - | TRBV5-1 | ASSLASGSGEQF
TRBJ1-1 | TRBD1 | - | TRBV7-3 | ASSSDRGDTEAF
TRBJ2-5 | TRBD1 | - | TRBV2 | ASTGQGGETQY
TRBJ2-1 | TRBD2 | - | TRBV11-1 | ASSQWTSEVLSDEQF
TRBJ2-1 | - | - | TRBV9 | ASSVRGLANDDEQF
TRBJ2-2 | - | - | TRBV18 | ASSMDSSNTGELF
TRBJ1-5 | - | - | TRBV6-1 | ASSKGAPSNNQPQH
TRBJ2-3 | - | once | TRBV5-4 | ASSLVTGTDTQY
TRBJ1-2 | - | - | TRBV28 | ASSLMFRLEFSGDT
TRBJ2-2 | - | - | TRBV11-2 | ASSPPGGRELF
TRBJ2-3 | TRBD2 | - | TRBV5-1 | ASSSITSGTSTDTQY
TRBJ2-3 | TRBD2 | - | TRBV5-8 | ASSLRLAGASDTQY
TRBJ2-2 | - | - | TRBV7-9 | ASSLSGGNTGELF
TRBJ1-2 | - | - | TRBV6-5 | ASSNGGYYGYT
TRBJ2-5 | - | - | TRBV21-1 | ASSKINLIPVSLPKETQY
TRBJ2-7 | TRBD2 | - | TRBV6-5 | ASSYGGGWREQY
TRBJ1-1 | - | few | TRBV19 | ASSIWQQAF
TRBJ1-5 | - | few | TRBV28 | ASSSPVPRKAGNQPQH
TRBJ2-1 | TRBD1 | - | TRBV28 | ASGPEDGWTGPL
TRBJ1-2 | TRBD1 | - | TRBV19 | ASTLDRESLGYT
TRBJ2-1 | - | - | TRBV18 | ASSPQGREIEQF
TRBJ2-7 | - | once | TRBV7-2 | ASSPLHLVGSYEQY
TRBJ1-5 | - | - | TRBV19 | ASQDRPNQPQH
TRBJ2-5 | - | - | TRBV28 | ASSFSGQETQY
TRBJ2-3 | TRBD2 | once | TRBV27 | ASRALGGRALTDTQY
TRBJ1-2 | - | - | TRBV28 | ASNFRGEPSDYGYT
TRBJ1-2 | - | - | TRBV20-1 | SARDLEGYT
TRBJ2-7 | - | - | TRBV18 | ASSPQGSGAYEQY
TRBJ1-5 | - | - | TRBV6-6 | ASSRQFNQPQH
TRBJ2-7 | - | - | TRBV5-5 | ASSLGAGRSSYEQY
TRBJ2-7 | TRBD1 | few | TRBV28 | ASSLGATGAYEQY
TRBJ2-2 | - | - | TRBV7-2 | ASSLVWGTGELF
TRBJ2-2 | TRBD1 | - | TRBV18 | ASSPPTGGTGELF
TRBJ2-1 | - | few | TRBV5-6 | ASSLGYLSYNEQF
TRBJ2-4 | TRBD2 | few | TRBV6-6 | ASSYLRREGQNIQY
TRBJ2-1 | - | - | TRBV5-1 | ASSLERATYNEQF
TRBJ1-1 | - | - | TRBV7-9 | ASSSPSPNTEAF
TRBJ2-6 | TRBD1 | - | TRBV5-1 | ASSLAGQEANVLT
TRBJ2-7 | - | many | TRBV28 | ASSGRNFAYEQY
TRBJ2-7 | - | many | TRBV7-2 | ASSLGGNPPYEQY
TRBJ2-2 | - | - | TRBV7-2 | ASSSGGTGELF
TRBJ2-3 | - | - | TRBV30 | AWSGRGARNTDTQY
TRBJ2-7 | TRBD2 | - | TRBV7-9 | ASSSGGGAYEQY
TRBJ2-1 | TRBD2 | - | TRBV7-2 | ASSLSWGLAGVGEQF
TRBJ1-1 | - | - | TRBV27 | ASSLWGGVGTEAF
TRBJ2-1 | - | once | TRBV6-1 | ASSVSAREQF